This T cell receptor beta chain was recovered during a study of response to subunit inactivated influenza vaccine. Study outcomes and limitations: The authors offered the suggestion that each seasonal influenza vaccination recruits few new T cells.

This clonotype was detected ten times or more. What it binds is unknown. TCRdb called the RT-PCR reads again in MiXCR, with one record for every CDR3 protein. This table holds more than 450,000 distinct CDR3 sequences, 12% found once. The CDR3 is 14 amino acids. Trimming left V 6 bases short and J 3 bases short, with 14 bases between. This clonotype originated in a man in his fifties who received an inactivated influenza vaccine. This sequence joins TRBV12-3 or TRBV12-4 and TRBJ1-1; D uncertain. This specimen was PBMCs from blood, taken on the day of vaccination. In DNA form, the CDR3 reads TGTGCCAGCAGCCCCGCCGGGCAGTACACTGAAGCTTTCTTT. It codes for CASSPAGQYTEAFF.